The sequence of this T cell receptor beta chain was determined in a study of cytomegalovirus exposure and HLA in healthy donors (dated by TCRdb to between 2016 and 2019). Regarding the research as a whole: In an earlier analysis of 450 to 750 of the donors, about 270 Gb of sequence data and 90 million to 120 million unique TCR beta sequences from about 179 million T cells were reported. Roughly 320 gigabases of sequencing data and 70 million to 100 million unique TCR sequences made up an early release that covered fewer than 650 HLA-typed donors. HLA typing covered class I and class II loci at four-digit resolution. Every discovery cohort repertoire had been produced on one sequencing platform. The aim of the study was to test whether cataloging public T cell receptors could identify signatures of past pathogen exposure. Using immunosequencing, the study profiled T cell repertoires from some 670 subjects and related those repertoires to cytomegalovirus serostatus. Donor age, sex, ethnicity and CMV serostatus were compiled alongside the repertoire data. The number of typed donors differed by locus: roughly 620-640 for A, B, C, DRB1 and DQB1; some 500 for DQA1; around 580 for DPA1; and about 450 for DPB1. The later analysis used no new phenotypic data to find candidate immune exposures, relying instead on TCR beta sequences and their occurrence across donors. To predict cytomegalovirus infection status, the study combined high-throughput TCR immunosequencing, statistical association of individual TCRs with disease status, and machine learning. In a later genetic analysis, genome-wide SNP genotypes for 398 of the 666 donors were used, and that subset was treated as a discovery cohort. Among about 400 genotyped donors of the cohort, an average of around 240,000 unique TCR beta nucleotide sequences was sequenced per donor, of which roughly 17% were non-productive. In a later analysis, previously published TCR beta repertoires from some 640 donors were re-analyzed and high-resolution HLA genotyping was added so that TCR occurrence patterns could be studied. An earlier analysis of around 640 of the donors used high-throughput TCR beta sequencing to judge whether each TCR beta V gene segment behaved as functional or pseudogenic. Along with the approximately 600-subject first cohort, a separate validation cohort of around 120 different subjects was used. Among the roughly 390 genotyped donors, 75% to 90% belonged to the genetic ancestry cluster associated with self-reported Caucasian donors. Roughly 5 DR-DQ haplotypes were handled as single units for association and clustering, since linkage in the cohort was strong. The paper as a whole reports these results and caveats: Most TCR sequences were observed very rarely across donors, whereas some public TCRs were present in many individuals. In both the original and validation cohorts, the classifier was reported to diagnose cytomegalovirus status with high specificity and sensitivity. V-gene and J-gene trimming of TCR beta chains was associated with a missense DCLRE1C variant in a later genetic analysis, and the association was replicated in an independent cohort. Around 16 rarely observed V segments, including chromosome 9 orphons, were excluded from the earlier analysis of about 610 of the donors because counts were too low. In a later genetic analysis, fewer N-insertions in productive TCRs were reported among donors in an Asian-associated ancestry cluster than the roughly 700-donor mean. Correlated functional status among segregating V segments might be attributable to linkage disequilibrium, but an unknown experimental factor could not be ruled out. A later analysis found that TCR association rates varied across HLA loci, with DRB1 alleles showing the most associated TCRs and HLA-C alleles the fewest. A further reported finding was that TCR beta sequences accurately predicted the HLA-A and HLA-B alleles for most subjects in the first cohort. The authors suggested that the approach could potentially be extended to other disease states and immunological phenotypes. The study gave a list of under 200 TCR beta chains associated with cytomegalovirus. A later analysis associated 15,000 or so TCR beta sequences with specific HLA alleles at a false discovery rate of 0.05. In an earlier analysis of 587 of the donors, most TCR beta V segments appeared in productive rearrangements about 87% or about 30% of the time, broadly matching IMGT annotations. According to a later analysis, parvovirus B19, influenza, CMV and Epstein-Barr virus appeared linked to several top co-occurrence clusters. Only TCR beta chains were sequenced in this cohort, and the absence of alpha or paired-chain data limited detectable features. Three of the identified cytomegalovirus-associated TCR beta chains were confirmed in vitro to be specific for cytomegalovirus antigens. Because HLA typing was missing for some donors at each locus, association tests included only the typed subset. Some IMGT-functional V segments, including TRBV6-2 and TRBV6-3, could not be told apart with the 87-base-pair reads, so those segments were excluded. The sequencing pipeline was judged likely to have produced a cluster of highly shared sequence variants as a technical artifact. In a later analysis, HLA-associated TCR beta chains were found to be more clonally expanded and to have lower generation probabilities than equally common non-associated chains. The presence/absence analyses assumed that sequencing depth was roughly uniform across donors, and that assumption may not be true. The only immune exposure information available for the cohort was CMV serostatus. According to a later analysis, most CMV-associated TCR beta chains appeared to be HLA-restricted, and the HLA associations seemed to be driven largely by CMV exposure. Assigning TCR associations to individual alleles was difficult when HLA alleles, especially DR and DQ, strongly co-occurred.

Library preparation was by the immunoSEQ multiplex PCR assay. For the multiplex PCR, a mixture combining 60 forward primers for TCR Vbeta segments and 13 reverse primers for TCR Jbeta segments was used. A multiplex PCR assay on genomic DNA amplified the CDR3 region of rearranged TCR beta genes. Amplified TCR beta libraries were sequenced as 87-base-pair reads on the Illumina HiSeq System. The study's processing was this. A later analysis tallied about 77 million unique TCR beta chains across the 666 repertoires, and some 10 million of those chains were shared by two or more donors. A nearest-neighbor algorithm error-corrected the raw reads and collapsed the reads into unique sequences, merging closely related sequences to remove PCR and sequencing errors. Alignment of CDR3 sequences to IMGT reference sequences was used to assign V, D and J gene segments. For a sequence to be retained, at least a six-nucleotide match to both a V gene segment and a J gene segment was required. A rearrangement counted as productive if the CDR3 had no stop codons and remained in frame with V and J, and every other rearrangement counted as non-productive. Following IMGT convention, CDR3 was defined as the stretch from the second conserved V-encoded cysteine up to the conserved J-encoded phenylalanine. The earlier analysis of a few hundred of the donors excluded sequences that lacked an unambiguous match to a single V gene segment. In an earlier analysis of 587 of the donors, a V segment was called functional when productive rearrangements were above 56.7%, and segregating when the standard deviation between donors exceeded 5%. To diagnose cytomegalovirus status from the catalog of TCR beta chain sequences, a statistical classification framework was built. V and J gene assignment, in a later analysis, came from comparing TCR nucleotide sequences with IMGT/GENE-DB human TR gene sequences. In a later analysis, CDR3 sequences and most-parsimonious VDJ recombination scenarios were assigned using the TCRdist pipeline. A later analysis defined each TCR beta chain by its CDR3 amino acid sequence plus V-gene family, and excluded reads lacking a unique V-gene family. A later analysis removed nearly 600 highly shared, low-generation-probability nucleotide sequences to deal with suspected cross-contamination and a sequencing artifact. A later analysis calculated a clonal expansion index for each public chain from normalized within-repertoire ranks of inferred template counts. Generation probabilities in a later analysis came from a VDJ recombination model fitted to out-of-frame rearrangements, and those results were checked against IGoR. Hypergeometric tests were used in a later analysis to score TCR-TCR, TCR-HLA and TCR-CMV co-occurrence, with a repertoire-size bias correction applied to the TCR pairs. A later analysis estimated false discovery rates by permuting HLA or CMV assignments 20 times. In a later analysis, co-occurring TCRs were grouped with DBSCAN, and TCRdist sequence similarity was added when clustering was performed within HLA-allele-positive subsets. Repertoires with fewer than 30,000 or more than 120,000 public chains, plus five repertoires with anomalous nucleotide sharing, were excluded from co-occurrence clustering. Entries here come from immuneACCESS through TCRdb and include only in-frame sequences with V and J called. Some clones fail to appear in such tables; in the studies checked, an unresolved V gene covers under half of the shortfall, and the cause of the remainder is unknown. V and J calls and clone size follow that table, whereas D and trimming were derived from the DNA. The sample includes roughly 160,000 clones, with roughly 85% observed a single time. Roughly 1.3% of the sample is in the top ten clones.

CDR1 and CDR2 are drawn from the germline V gene: MDHEN, SYDVKM. From the cysteine up to the phenylalanine, the CDR3 has a length of 16 residues. The kept DNA is CDR3 alone, 48 bases in frame from the first base. V has 4 bases trimmed and J has 7 bases trimmed; junction bases matching no gene number 11. Comments on this clone: Its antigen remains unidentified. No clone much larger than this one lies a single base away; base qualities are absent.

In total, fewer than 750 healthy bone marrow donors made up the cohort. All cohort members were sampled while nominally healthy, although unrecorded immune exposures were likely present. The donor was CMV seronegative and belonged to the group of several hundred seronegative cohort members. A peripheral blood sample was collected from each donor, and TCR beta sequencing was performed on peripheral blood mononuclear cells. Genomic DNA was extracted from the blood cell samples with the Qiagen DNeasy Blood Extraction Kit. The chain links TRBV28 with TRBJ2-1; 9 central bases correspond to TRBD2. The TCR was taken from a woman between 45 and 60 years old in good health and CMV-seronegative. Material: PBMCs. The sequenced DNA: TGTGCCAGCAGTTCCCCCACTAGGACTAGCGAGAATGAGCAGTTCTTC. Its translation reads: CASSSPTRTSENEQFF. Joined to the reference TRBV28 and TRBJ2-1 proteins, this CDR3 gives the full variable domain: DVKVTQSSRYLVKRTGEKVFLECVQDMDHENMFWYRQDPGLGLRLIYFSYDVKMKEKGDIPEGYSVSREKKERFSLILESASTNQTSMYLCASSSPTRTSENEQFFGPGTRLTVL.